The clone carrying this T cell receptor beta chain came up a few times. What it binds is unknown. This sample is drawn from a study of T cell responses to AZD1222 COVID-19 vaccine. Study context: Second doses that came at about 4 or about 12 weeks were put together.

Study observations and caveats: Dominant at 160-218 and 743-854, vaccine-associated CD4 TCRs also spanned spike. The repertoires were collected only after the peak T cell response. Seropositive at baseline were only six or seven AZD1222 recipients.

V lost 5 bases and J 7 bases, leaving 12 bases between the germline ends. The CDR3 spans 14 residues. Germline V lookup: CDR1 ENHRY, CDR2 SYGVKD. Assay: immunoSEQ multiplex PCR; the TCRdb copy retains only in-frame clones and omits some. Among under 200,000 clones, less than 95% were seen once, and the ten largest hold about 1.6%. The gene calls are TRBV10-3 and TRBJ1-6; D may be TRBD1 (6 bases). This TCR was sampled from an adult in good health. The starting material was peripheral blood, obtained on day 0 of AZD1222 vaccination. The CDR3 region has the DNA TGTGCCATCAGTTCAGGGGCCAGGAATTCACCCCTCCACTTT. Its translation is CAISSGARNSPLHF.